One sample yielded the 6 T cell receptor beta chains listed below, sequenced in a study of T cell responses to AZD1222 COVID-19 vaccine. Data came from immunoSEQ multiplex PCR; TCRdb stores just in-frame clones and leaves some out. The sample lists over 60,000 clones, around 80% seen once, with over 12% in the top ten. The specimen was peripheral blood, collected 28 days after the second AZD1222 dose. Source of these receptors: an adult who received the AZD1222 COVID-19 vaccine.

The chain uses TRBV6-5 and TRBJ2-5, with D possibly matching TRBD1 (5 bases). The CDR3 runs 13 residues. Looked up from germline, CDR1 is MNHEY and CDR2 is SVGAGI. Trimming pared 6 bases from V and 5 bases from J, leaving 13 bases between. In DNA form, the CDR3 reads TGTGCCAGCAGATATACAGGAGCGGAGACCCAGTACTTC. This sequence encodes CASRYTGAETQYF.

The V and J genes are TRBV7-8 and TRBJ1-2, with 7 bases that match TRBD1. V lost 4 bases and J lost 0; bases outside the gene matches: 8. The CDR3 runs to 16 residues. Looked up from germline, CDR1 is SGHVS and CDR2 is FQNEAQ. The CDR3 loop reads CASSYRGSQSNYGYTF. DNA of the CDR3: TGTGCCAGCAGCTACAGGGGATCCCAATCTAACTATGGCTACACCTTC.

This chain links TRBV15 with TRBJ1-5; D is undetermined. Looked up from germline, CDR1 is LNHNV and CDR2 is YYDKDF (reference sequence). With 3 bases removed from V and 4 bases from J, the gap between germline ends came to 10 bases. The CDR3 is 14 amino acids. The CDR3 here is CATSSWQLNQPQHF. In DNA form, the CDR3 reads TGTGCCACCAGCAGTTGGCAGCTAAATCAGCCCCAGCATTTT.

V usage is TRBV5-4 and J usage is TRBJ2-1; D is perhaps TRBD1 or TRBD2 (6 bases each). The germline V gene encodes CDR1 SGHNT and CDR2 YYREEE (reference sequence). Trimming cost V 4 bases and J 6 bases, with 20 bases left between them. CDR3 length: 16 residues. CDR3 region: CASSPERGGWGNEQFF. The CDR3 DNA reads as TGTGCCAGCAGCCCGGAGAGAGGGGGGTGGGGCAATGAGCAGTTCTTC. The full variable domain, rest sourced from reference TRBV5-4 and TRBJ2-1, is ETGVTQSPTHLIKTRGQQVTLRCSSQSGHNTVSWYQQALGQGPQFIFQYYREEENGRGNFPPRFSGLQFPNYSSELNVNALELDDSALYLCASSPERGGWGNEQFFGPGTRLTVL.

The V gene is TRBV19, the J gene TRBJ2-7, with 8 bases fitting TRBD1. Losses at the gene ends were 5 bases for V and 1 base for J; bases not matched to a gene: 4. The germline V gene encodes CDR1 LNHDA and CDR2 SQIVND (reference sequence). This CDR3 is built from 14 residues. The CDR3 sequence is CASSRGQVSYEQYF. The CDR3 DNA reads TGTGCCAGTAGTCGGGGACAGGTGTCCTACGAGCAGTACTTC.

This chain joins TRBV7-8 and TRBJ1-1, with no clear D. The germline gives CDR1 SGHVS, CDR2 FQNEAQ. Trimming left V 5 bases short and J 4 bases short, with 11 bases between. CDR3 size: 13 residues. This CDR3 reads CASSTTIATEAFF. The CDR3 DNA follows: TGTGCCAGCAGCACAACAATCGCCACTGAAGCTTTCTTT.